This TCR beta chain was obtained from a study of OX40 agonist ivuxolimab in advanced cancers. A note on the overall study: Ivuxolimab was an agonistic, fully human IgG2 monoclonal antibody directed against OX40 (CD134), a costimulatory receptor. Among the approximately 54 dose-escalation patients, roughly 20 had hepatocellular carcinoma, around 15 melanoma, 9 renal cell carcinoma and 9 head and neck cancer. Peripheral TCRbeta sequencing aimed to test whether ivuxolimab altered TCR sequence diversity and caused clonal T-cell expansion. Patients were allowed to have had prior anti-PD-1, anti-PD-L1 or anti-CTLA-4 therapy, and about 40% of the dose-escalation patients had been treated with checkpoint inhibitors. Three dose-escalation patients achieved partial responses, one with hepatocellular carcinoma and two with cutaneous melanoma. Intravenous ivuxolimab was administered to patients every 2 weeks at six dose levels: 0.01, 0.1, 0.3, 1.5, 3 and 10 mg/kg. The paper covers the monotherapy dose-escalation part of the phase I ivuxolimab trial, which included N = 52 patients. In the dose-escalation cohort, around four fifths of patients were male, and the mean age was about 55 years, with a range of 23 to 79.

Of note for this clone: The antigen this receptor binds is unknown. No base qualities exist here, and no much larger clone lies one base off it.

For sequencing of the TCRbeta CDR3 region, genomic DNA was extracted from the sorted cells. TCRbeta CDR3 regions were sequenced using the immunoSEQ Assay. Not all clones reach the TCRdb copy of this immuneACCESS table, which keeps in-frame sequences only. Checked studies attribute under half of the gap to unresolved V genes and leave the rest unexplained. The sample profile shows roughly 35,000 clones; around 86% of them were found once. In total, the top ten clones hold 2.4% of the sample. What the work shows at the level of the full study, not this receptor alone: Clonal expansion of both CD4+ and CD8+ blood T cells was observed from baseline to week 6 at doses 0.1 to 3.0 mg/kg. In the 0.1-3.0 mg/kg groups, partial responders had among the lowest normalized peripheral clonal expansion, particularly in CD8+ T cells. Low levels of normalized T-cell clonal expansion were also seen in some nonresponding patients. After ivuxolimab, CD8+ T cells had more expanded clones than CD4+ T cells on average. The antigen specificity of the clonally expanded peripheral T cells was not determined.

Reading from cysteine to phenylalanine, the CDR3 counts 15 amino acids. CDR3 DNA only is kept here, 45 bases in frame from base 1. Looking up the germline V gene (reference sequence) yields CDR1 GTSNPN and CDR2 SVGIG. V is pared back by 4 bases and J by 0 bases, with 14 bases lying between the germline termini. The trial excluded patients who had a history of autoimmune disease or were on systemic immunosuppression. Peripheral blood for TCR sequencing was drawn from every dose cohort at baseline, at cycle 4 day 1 and at cycle 7 day 1. Samples came from an open-label, multicenter, first-in-human phase I dose-escalation trial of ivuxolimab. Adults with locally advanced or metastatic melanoma, renal cell carcinoma, hepatocellular carcinoma or head and neck squamous cell carcinoma were enrolled in the trial. Before TCR sequencing, CD4+ T cells and CD8+ T cells from peripheral blood were sorted into separate populations.

The source was CD4+ or CD8+ T cells sorted from blood, collected in a trial of the OX40 agonist ivuxolimab. This clonotype was obtained from an adult with an advanced solid tumor such as melanoma, head and neck, liver or kidney cancer. This chain joins TRBV30 to TRBJ2-3; TRBD2 is possibly the D segment (5 matching bases). CDR3 reads: CAWTPPGTSTDTQYF. The DNA is TGTGCCTGGACCCCCCCGGGAACTAGCACAGATACGCAGTATTTT. Supplemented by the reference TRBV30 and TRBJ2-3 proteins around the CDR3, the complete variable domain is SQTIHQWPATLVQPVGSPLSLECTVEGTSNPNLYWYRQAAGRGLQLLFYSVGIGQISSEVPQNLSASRPQDRQFILSSKKLLLSDSGFYLCAWTPPGTSTDTQYFGPGTRLTVL.